One T cell receptor beta chain is described in this entry. As handled by the study authors: Amplification from reference gene primers served as the basis for estimated nucleated cell counts. Using immunoSEQ multiplex PCR, the repertoire was profiled, and TCRdb retains in-frame clones only, with some absent. Clonal size and the V and J genes are those of that table, whereas D and trimming came from the DNA. The sample includes over 110,000 clones, approximately 80% of them seen just once. With 0 bases clipped from V and 5 bases from J, the junction kept 3 bases outside the gene matches. CDR1 and CDR2 from the germline V gene are SGHNT and YYREEE (reference sequence). The CDR3 sequence is 15 residues long. The data derive from a study of blood T cell repertoires in COVID-19. Study information: T cells, B-cell-depleted T cells, or PBMCs supplied cDNA or gDNA.

The TCR comes from a man in his sixties or seventies who had recovered from COVID-19. The sample was peripheral blood. V is TRBV5-4 and J is TRBJ2-1; 9 nucleotides align to TRBD2. CDR3 in amino acids: CASSLGGRVDNEQFF. CDR3 coding DNA: TGTGCCAGCAGCTTGGGCGGGAGGGTCGACAATGAGCAGTTCTTC. Variable domain in full (rest from reference TRBV5-4 and TRBJ2-1): ETGVTQSPTHLIKTRGQQVTLRCSSQSGHNTVSWYQQALGQGPQFIFQYYREEENGRGNFPPRFSGLQFPNYSSELNVNALELDDSALYLCASSLGGRVDNEQFFGPGTRLTVL.